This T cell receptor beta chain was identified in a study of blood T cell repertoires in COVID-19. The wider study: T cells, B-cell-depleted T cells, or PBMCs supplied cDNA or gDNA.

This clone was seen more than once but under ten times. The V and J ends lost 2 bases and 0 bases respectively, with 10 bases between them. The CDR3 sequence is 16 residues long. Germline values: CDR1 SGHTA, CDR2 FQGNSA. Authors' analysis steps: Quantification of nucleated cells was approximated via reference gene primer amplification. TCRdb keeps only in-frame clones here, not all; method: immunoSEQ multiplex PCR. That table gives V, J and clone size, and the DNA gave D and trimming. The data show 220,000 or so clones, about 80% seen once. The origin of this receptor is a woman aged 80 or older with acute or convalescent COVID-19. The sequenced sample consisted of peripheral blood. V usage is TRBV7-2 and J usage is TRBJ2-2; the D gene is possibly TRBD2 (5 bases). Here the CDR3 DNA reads TGTGCCAGCAGCTTAATAGGTAGCGCGAACACCGGGGAGCTGTTTTTT. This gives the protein CASSLIGSANTGELFF.